The T cell receptor (beta chain) described here comes from a study of PD-L1 blockade in urothelial cancer. Overall study: Investigators checked blood 3 weeks (second dose) and 6 weeks after treatment start. The median T cell count in blood samples was 110,000 to 150,000.

The time point here: peripheral blood 6 weeks after treatment start. The patients' disease, urothelial carcinoma, was locally advanced or metastatic. Method: immunoSEQ multiplex PCR; TCRdb's copy keeps in-frame clones and lacks some. The repertoire holds about 130,000 clones, with around 88% as singletons. This sequence was found in a man aged 45-65 years with urothelial cancer. The sample was PBMCs, taken around atezolizumab (anti-PD-L1) treatment.

CDR3 nucleotides: TGTGCCTGGAGTTTTGCGGGAGCCCCCACAGATACGCAGTATTTT. It yields the protein CAWSFAGAPTDTQYF. The chain links TRBV30 to TRBJ2-3, with TRBD2 identical over 7 bases. In germline, CDR1 is GTSNPN, CDR2 SVGIG (reference sequence). This CDR3 has 15 amino acids. The junction had 7 bases not matched to a gene; V was cut back by 2 bases and J by 2 bases. The whole variable domain, remainder taken from reference TRBV30 and TRBJ2-3, is SQTIHQWPATLVQPVGSPLSLECTVEGTSNPNLYWYRQAAGRGLQLLFYSVGIGQISSEVPQNLSASRPQDRQFILSSKKLLLSDSGFYLCAWSFAGAPTDTQYFGPGTRLTVL.